One T cell receptor (beta chain) is described in this entry. Its antigen is unknown. This entry comes from a study of neoadjuvant anti-PD-1 for oral cavity cancer. Overall study findings and caveats: TCR analyses covered only a few patients per response group.

V gave up 3 bases and J gave up 6 bases; unmatched junction bases: 3. The CDR3 has 12 amino acids. The germline V gene has CDR1 SGDLS and CDR2 YYNGEE. Time point defined: after neoadjuvant nivolumab, at surgical resection. Patients had newly diagnosed, untreated stage II-IVA oral cavity squamous cell carcinoma. These oral cavity squamous cell carcinomas were HPV-negative and locally advanced. Here immunoSEQ multiplex PCR was the method, and the copy in TCRdb shows in-frame clones only, minus some. The table records about 12,000 clones, 71% of them present only once. This clonotype was obtained from a person aged 40 to 85 with oral cavity squamous cell carcinoma. This specimen was PBMCs, taken after nivolumab (anti-PD-1) treatment. The chain employs TRBV9 and TRBJ2-7; 7 bases line up with TRBD2. The CDR3, as DNA: TGTGCCAGCAGCGCGGGGGGTCGCGAGCAGTACTTC. Translating it yields CASSAGGREQYF.